Shown below are 28 T cell receptor beta chains from a single sample sequenced in a study of cytomegalovirus exposure and HLA in healthy donors (dated by TCRdb to about 2017). Library creation used the immunoSEQ multiplex PCR assay. A mixture of 60 forward primers for TCR Vbeta segments and 13 reverse primers for TCR Jbeta segments was used in the multiplex PCR. What TCRdb holds here is the immuneACCESS table cut down to in-frame rearrangements. Part of the clones is not present; checked against another copy, under half of the missing clones reflect an unresolved V gene, and the others are unexplained. The table for this sample lists more than 150,000 clones; 60% to 85% of them were counted only once. 6.5% to 9% of the sample is taken by the ten largest. Material for sequencing was PBMCs. These receptor sequences come from a woman in her thirties or forties in good health and CMV-seropositive.

This clone was observed once. The chain uses TRBV10-3 and TRBJ1-2; 7 bases are a match to TRBD1. Trimming removed 4 bases from V and 7 bases from J; junction bases left unmatched: 6. Germline V CDR1 and CDR2: ENHRY, SYGVKD. CDR3 length: 13 amino acids. The CDR3 nucleotides are TGTGCCATCAGTGGTGACAGGGCTTCTGGCTACACCTTC. This gives the protein CAISGDRASGYTF.

This chain uses TRBV7-2 with TRBJ1-2, with 10 bases matching TRBD1. The CDR3 covers 15 residues. Trimming cost V 7 bases and J 5 bases; bases outside gene matches: 10. Germline-derived CDR1 and CDR2 are SGHTA and FQGNSA. The CDR3 reads CASTLQTGGEYGYTF. In nucleotides, the CDR3 is TGTGCCAGCACCTTGCAGACAGGGGGCGAGTATGGCTACACCTTC.

The V call is TRBV19, the J call TRBJ1-1, with 9 bases lining up with TRBD1. CDR3 length equals 14 residues. The J segment lost 2 bases and the V segment lost 11 bases, leaving 9 bases of the junction unmatched. The germline CDR1 and CDR2 sequences are LNHDA and SQIVND (reference sequence). The CDR3 DNA reads as TGTGCCTCAACAAGGACAGGGGCAAACACTGAAGCTTTCTTT. Protein product: CASTRTGANTEAFF.

As for this clone: At one boundary the junction diverges from the germline segment, which might be a read error. This chain links TRBV7-9 with TRBJ2-7, with D possibly TRBD1 on 6 matching bases. This CDR3 region has 12 residues. The V gene's germline CDR1 is SEHNR and CDR2 FQNEAQ (reference sequence). The CDR3 DNA reads TGTTCCAGCAGCCTCAAGGACAGCAAGCAGTACTTC. Protein sequence: CSSSLKDSKQYF.

V is TRBV6-1 and J is TRBJ1-2, with D perhaps TRBD1 (6 bases). The V gene's germline CDR1 is MNHNS and CDR2 SASEGT. V gave up 6 bases and J gave up 8 bases, with 16 bases separating them. The CDR3 sequence is 13 residues long. CDR3 amino acids: CASSPDRSGGYTF. The CDR3, as DNA: TGTGCCAGCAGCCCCGACAGGTCTGGGGGCTACACCTTC.

The rearrangement links TRBV5-6 to TRBJ2-1, with a possible D match to TRBD1 (6 bases). The CDR3 has 12 residues. From germline, CDR1 is SGHDT and CDR2 YYEEEE. Between the trimmed V and J ends, which lost 0 bases and 14 bases, there was a span of 12 bases. The CDR3 DNA is TGTGCCAGCAGCTTGGCCTTAAGGGGGAAGTTCTTC. Translated: CASSLALRGKFF.

The J gene is TRBJ1-2, the V gene TRBV15; no clear D. The CDR3 consists of 13 residues. Germline V gene sequence: CDR1 LNHNV, CDR2 YYDKDF (reference sequence). V gave up 3 bases and J gave up 8 bases, with 13 bases separating them. The DNA of the CDR3 is TGTGCCACCAGCAGGCCCAACGGGGAAGGCTACACCTTC. Its protein is CATSRPNGEGYTF.

The rearrangement links TRBV30 to TRBJ2-1; 7 positions agree with TRBD2. V shed 2 bases and J 9 bases; nucleotides not matched to a gene: 16. Germline CDR1 GTSNPN, CDR2 SVGIG (reference sequence). The length of the CDR3 is 16 residues. The CDR3, as DNA: TGTGCCTGGAGTACGTGGGCAAGCGGGGACTTTTCTGAGCAGTTCTTC. It specifies CAWSTWASGDFSEQFF.

The sample holds a few counts of this clone. The chain couples TRBV6-6 to TRBJ2-7, with D possibly being TRBD1 (5 bases). Germline V gene sequence: CDR1 MNHNY, CDR2 SVGAGI (reference sequence). The CDR3 consists of 12 residues. CDR3 DNA sequence: TGTTCCAACAGGTACGGGCCATACGAGCAGTACTTC. Its translation: CSNRYGPYEQYF.

This clone was counted between two and nine times. The chain is built from TRBV2 and TRBJ2-1; no firm D call. CDR3 length equals 15 residues. Germline V gene data show CDR1 as SNHLY and CDR2 as FYNNEI. V lost 6 bases, J lost 0 bases, and 12 bases lay in between. DNA for the CDR3: TGTGCCAGCAGGACGGCGGTTAGCTCCTACAATGAGCAGTTCTTC. Its protein is CASRTAVSSYNEQFF.

The chain has TRBV6-6 and TRBJ2-5, with 7 bases identical to TRBD1. The assigned J gene may be wrong: the sequence end matches TRBJ2-7 better. Germline assignment: CDR1 MNHNY and CDR2 SVGAGI (reference sequence). The CDR3 consists of 14 residues. The CDR3 region has the DNA TGTGCCAGCAGATTCAGGGGGAGCTCCTACGAGCAGTACTTC. It encodes CASRFRGSSYEQYF.

This chain links TRBV15 with TRBJ2-1; a weak D match, TRBD2 (10 bases). CDR1 is LNHNV, CDR2 YYDKDF, per germline (reference sequence). CDR3 size: 20 residues. V was shortened by 6 bases and J by 5 bases, with 32 bases between the two germline ends. DNA of the CDR3: TGTGCCACCAGGGACCGGGACAGGGAACTAAGCGGGGGGGACAACAATGAGCAGTTCTTC. It specifies CATRDRDRELSGGDNNEQFF.

V usage is TRBV30 and J usage is TRBJ1-2, with 9 bases aligning to TRBD1. This CDR3 spans 16 amino acids. Germline V gene sequence: CDR1 GTSNPN, CDR2 SVGIG (reference sequence). Germline trimming cut 2 bases from V and 5 bases from J; bases unmatched to any gene: 12. The DNA for the CDR3 is TGTGCCTGGAGTAGGATGGGGACAGGGATTGATTATGGCTACACCTTC. Amino acids: CAWSRMGTGIDYGYTF.

V usage is TRBV10-3 and J usage is TRBJ2-7; the match to TRBD2 covers 7 bases. The CDR3 runs to 15 residues. Germline assignment: CDR1 ENHRY and CDR2 SYGVKD. Germline trimming cut 4 bases from V and 7 bases from J; bases unmatched to any gene: 13. Here the CDR3 reads CAISGSSGVGGEQYF. The CDR3 nucleotides read TGTGCCATCAGTGGTTCCTCGGGGGTCGGGGGGGAGCAGTACTTC.

The CDR3 spells CASSLPLGSGGPYQETQYF. DNA of the CDR3: TGTGCCAGCAGCCTACCATTGGGTAGCGGGGGGCCGTACCAAGAGACCCAGTACTTC. The gene calls are TRBV7-9 and TRBJ2-5, with TRBD2 identical over 10 bases. With V trimmed by 5 bases and J by 0 bases, 15 bases remained unmatched. The CDR3 extends over 19 amino acids. CDR1 is SEHNR and CDR2 is FQNEAQ in the germline V gene (reference sequence).

The chain combines TRBV5-8 with TRBJ1-5; 9 bases line up with TRBD1. The V segment lost 4 bases and the J segment 7 bases; nucleotides outside the gene matches: 12. Germline V lookup: CDR1 SGHTS, CDR2 YDEGEE. The CDR3 covers 16 residues. The CDR3 DNA reads TGTGCCAGCAGCACGCGCACAGGGGGCGCGGGGCAGCCCCAGCATTTT. Residues: CASSTRTGGAGQPQHF.

The chain has TRBV5-6 and TRBJ1-1; tentative D call: TRBD1 (6 bases). The CDR3 runs 16 residues. Trimming removed 6 bases from V and 6 bases from J, with 24 bases in between. Germline V gene sequence: CDR1 SGHDT, CDR2 YYEEEE. CDR3 in amino acids: CASILWGGGGKAEAFF. CDR3 nucleotides: TGTGCCAGCATATTGTGGGGGGGCGGGGGAAAAGCTGAAGCTTTCTTT.

The chain carries TRBV18 and TRBJ2-5; D remains ambiguous. The CDR3 consists of 12 residues. Looked up from germline, CDR1 is KGHSH and CDR2 is LQKENI. Trimming pared 2 bases from V and 5 bases from J, leaving 6 bases between. The CDR3 loop reads CASSPGLETQYF. CDR3 nucleotides: TGTGCCAGCTCACCAGGGCTCGAGACCCAGTACTTC.

The genes are TRBV5-1 and TRBJ1-1; no clear D. CDR1 and CDR2 from the germline V gene are SGHRS and YFSETQ. The CDR3 loop spans 15 amino acids. The germline V and J ends were trimmed by 3 bases and 0 bases, with 12 bases remaining between them. This CDR3 reads CASSSTGLMNTEAFF. CDR3 sequence (DNA): TGCGCCAGCAGCTCGACGGGATTGATGAACACTGAAGCTTTCTTT. Supplemented by reference TRBV5-1 and TRBJ1-1, the full variable domain reads KAGVTQTPRYLIKTRGQQVTLSCSPISGHRSVSWYQQTPGQGLQFLFEYFSETQRNKGNFPGRFSGRQFSNSRSEMNVSTLELGDSALYLCASSSTGLMNTEAFFGQGTRLTVV.

CDR3 in amino acids: CASSRTTQILAGLTDTQYF. The CDR3 coding sequence is TGTGCCAGCAGCCGTACTACTCAAATACTAGCGGGGCTTACAGATACGCAGTATTTT. The rearrangement links TRBV7-9 to TRBJ2-3; 10 bases line up with TRBD2. The ends lost 5 bases at V and 3 bases at J; junction bases unmatched: 17. This CDR3 is built from 19 residues. Germline values: CDR1 SEHNR, CDR2 FQNEAQ (reference sequence).

The J gene is TRBJ2-7, the V gene TRBV7-2; TRBD2 matches at 15 bases. CDR3 size: 19 residues. The V and J ends lost 5 bases and 0 bases, in that order; junction bases with no gene match: 11. Germline loops: CDR1 SGHTA, CDR2 FQGNSA. The CDR3, as DNA: TGTGCCAGCAGCCTAGGGACTAGCGGGGGGATACAAGCCTCCTACGAGCAGTACTTC. This codes for CASSLGTSGGIQASYEQYF.

This rearrangement joins TRBV10-3 to TRBJ1-6; 8 nucleotides agree with TRBD1. The CDR3 loop spans 13 amino acids. V was pared by 4 bases and J by 8 bases, with 1 base of the junction left unmatched. Germline V gives CDR1 ENHRY, CDR2 SYGVKD. This CDR3 is CAISVTGDSPLHF. The CDR3 DNA reads as TGTGCCATCAGTGTGACAGGGGATTCACCCCTCCACTTT.

A single count supports this clone. V gene TRBV7-2 combines with J gene TRBJ1-6; D gene uncertain. V lost 5 bases and J lost 9, with 11 bases in between. The CDR3 totals 13 residues. Germline loops: CDR1 SGHTA, CDR2 FQGNSA. In DNA, the CDR3 is TGTGCCAGCAGCCGCGACGCGGTTTCACCCCTCCACTTT. It is translated as CASSRDAVSPLHF.

The table lists this clone with a count of one. The chain recombines TRBV2 with TRBJ2-2; D is unclear. Germline V gene data show CDR1 as SNHLY and CDR2 as FYNNEI. V shed 5 bases and J shed 8 bases, with 12 bases lying between them. The CDR3 loop spans 13 amino acids. The DNA for the CDR3 is TGTGCCAGCAGTATCCTTCGCACAGGGGAGCTGTTTTTT. The encoded protein is CASSILRTGELFF.

Points on this clone: The sample carries other DNA sequences with the same CDR3. J is TRBJ2-2 and V is TRBV29-1; a possible D gene is TRBD1 (6 bases). The V gene's germline CDR1 is SQVTM and CDR2 ANQGSEA. V was cut by 3 bases and J by 6 bases, with 8 bases left in between. CDR3 length: 12 residues. CDR3 sequence: CSVERGSGELFF. The CDR3 DNA sequence: TGCAGCGTTGAGAGGGGGTCCGGGGAGCTGTTTTTT.

The rearrangement uses TRBV10-3 and TRBJ1-1; D might be TRBD1 (6 bases). Trimming cost V 4 bases and J 0 bases, with 15 bases left between them. The CDR3 extends over 16 amino acids. The germline V gene encodes CDR1 ENHRY and CDR2 SYGVKD. The CDR3 loop reads CAISARDKGMNTEAFF. CDR3 coding DNA: TGTGCCATCAGTGCCCGGGACAAAGGGATGAACACTGAAGCTTTCTTT.

The gene calls are TRBV11-2 and TRBJ2-4; the D gene is possibly TRBD2 (5 bases). The CDR3 has 14 residues. With 6 bases removed from V and 0 bases from J, the gap between germline ends came to 9 bases. Germline lookup yields CDR1 SGHAT and CDR2 FQNNGV. The CDR3 here is CASRLLGAKNIQYF. The CDR3 coding sequence is TGTGCCAGCAGACTACTAGGAGCCAAAAACATTCAGTACTTC. Together with reference TRBV11-2 and TRBJ2-4, the CDR3 gives the full variable domain: EAGVAQSPRYKIIEKRQSVAFWCNPISGHATLYWYQQILGQGPKLLIQFQNNGVVDDSQLPKDRFSAERLKGVDSTLKIQPAKLEDSAVYLCASRLLGAKNIQYFGAGTRLSVL.

The chain uses TRBV5-6 and TRBJ2-2; 7 nucleotides agree with TRBD2. CDR1 and CDR2 (germline): SGHDT, YYEEEE. The CDR3 length is 16 residues. The V segment lost 4 bases and the J segment 0 bases; nucleotides outside the gene matches: 6. The CDR3: CASSGTGRANTGELFF. The CDR3 region has the DNA TGTGCCAGCAGCGGGACGGGGAGGGCGAACACCGGGGAGCTGTTTTTT.